Included here is one T cell receptor beta chain sequence, with context. Its antigen is unknown. One base away there is no much larger clone; base qualities are not given. The entry originates in a study of circulating and synovial CD4+ cells in juvenile arthritis (dated by TCRdb to the mid-2010s). For the wider study: Within each patient, the study compared the TCRbeta CDR3 repertoires of three groups: circulating HLA-DR+ CD4 T cells, bulk blood CD4 T cells, and synovial CD4 T cells. Repertoire sequencing aimed to confirm that a circulating synovial-like CD4 T cell subset was enriched in synovial clonotypes. Broader findings and caveats from the paper: Circulating pathogenic-like lymphocytes were found to cluster with synovial T cells, and a substantially higher fraction of CDR3 sequences was shared with synovium by circulating pathogenic-like lymphocytes than by bulk blood. Traditional Vbeta family usage analysis did not detect the difference between circulating pathogenic-like lymphocytes and bulk blood T cells. Because overlap with synovium was found to increase with sequencing depth, the full repertoire overlap was likely underestimated by the measured shared-clonotype fractions. Lower diversity was observed in synovial and circulating pathogenic-like lymphocyte repertoires than in bulk blood CD4 repertoires, and some CPL samples were found to be as oligoclonal as synovium. CPL and bulk blood CD4 samples differed in T cell genome counts by at least an order of magnitude, so sample-size effects were addressed.

Receptors were amplified or captured by the immunoSEQ multiplex PCR assay. TCRbeta CDR3 sequencing was performed as a commercial service by an external provider. Per the original workflow: The analyses relied on productive nucleotide sequences along with amino acid sequences obtained through in silico translation. Diversity was quantified by Renyi entropy over a range of alpha values, with sample size equalised by taking the median of 200 repeated subsamples. The distance between each pair of repertoires was calculated as one minus the Chao-modified Jaccard index, which corrects for under-sampling, and this distance was used for clustering. Frequency-weighted overlap with synovial clonotypes was computed at 200 sample sizes with 200 draws without replacement at each size, and the value at the size of the smaller sample was reported. Held by TCRdb, this immuneACCESS table contains in-frame sequences only and omits some clones. Under half of the omission traces to an unresolved V gene where checked; the cause of the rest is unknown. Clonal size and the V and J genes are those of that table, whereas D and trimming came from the DNA. The sample has some 3,400 clones on record, roughly four fifths of them singletons. The top ten clones comprise 3% to 3.5% of the sample.

The sequenced samples were obtained from patients with active juvenile idiopathic arthritis. Cells were sorted immediately after thawing, with dead cells excluded using Live/Dead Fixable Near-IR Stain. Counted from cysteine to phenylalanine, this CDR3 has 15 amino acids. Of all the DNA, just the CDR3 is kept, 45 bases in frame from base 1. Looking up the germline V gene yields CDR1 MNHEY and CDR2 SVGAGI. V loses 10 bases of germline sequence and J loses 2 bases, and the interval between the two ends is 17 bases. Sequencing input: CD4+ T cells from synovial fluid. The origin of this receptor is a human donor with juvenile idiopathic arthritis. Recombination joined TRBV6-5 with TRBJ2-2; matching of 6 bases hints at TRBD2 as the D gene. The sequence in DNA is TGTGCCACCTCCATCGGTAGCGGAAACACCGGGGAGCTGTTTTTT. This gives the protein CATSIGSGNTGELFF.